This TCR beta chain stems from a study of identical twins. Germline V gene sequence: CDR1 DFQATT, CDR2 SNEGSKA (reference sequence). V lost 3 bases and J lost 6, with 15 bases in between. This CDR3 has 13 amino acids. A single record per CDR3 protein comes from TCRdb applying MiXCR to the 5' RACE reads. The sample has 700,000 to 950,000 distinct CDR3 sequences, about 12% seen once. The same data also went into a second study, on yellow fever vaccine responses in identical twins. This second study says: After vaccination, twins' T cell response reportedly seemed partly convergent, partly personalized.

This chain links TRBV20-1 with TRBJ2-7; perhaps TRBD2 as D (6 bases). Specimen: PBMCs. The TCR was taken from a woman aged 18-30 years in good health. The CDR3 loop reads CSASTRDFGEQYF. The CDR3 DNA reads as TGCAGTGCTAGTACCCGGGACTTTGGCGAGCAGTACTTC.